The 20 T cell receptor beta chains presented below share a single source sample, sequenced in a study of tumor-infiltrating lymphocytes in primary liver carcinoma listed by TCRdb under 2017. Sequencing used an Illumina HiSeq 2500. A constant-region primer and ProtoScript II reverse transcriptase were used to reverse-transcribe TCRbeta-specific cDNA from approximately 500 ng total RNA. Three nested multiplex PCR rounds, following a slightly modified ARM-PCR procedure, were used to build the TCRbeta libraries. The first two PCR rounds used multiplex TRBV1-TRBV30 forward primers with a Cbeta reverse primer, each for 10 to 11 cycles. The raw public reads went through TCRdb reprocessing: fastp at Q25, MiXCR clone calling, in-frame beta chains kept. Merged by CDR3 protein, the rows form single entries marked with the most common genes and DNA. Present in this sample are over 250,000 distinct CDR3 sequences, roughly 60% of which were seen just once. Of the sample, over 15% falls within the top ten clones.

TRIzol reagent was used to extract blood RNA from unsorted whole blood, while the DNeasy Blood & Tissue kit provided the germline DNA. Sequenced material: peripheral blood. These receptors all come from a woman aged 25-40 years with primary liver carcinoma and hepatitis B virus infection.

This clonotype was observed at least ten times. The chain has TRBV11-2 and TRBJ2-1, with 7 nucleotides matching TRBD1. Trimming at V came to 5 bases and at J to 6 bases, leaving 7 bases not matched to a gene. This CDR3 comprises 14 residues. Germline CDR1 SGHAT, CDR2 FQNNGV. The CDR3 region is CASSPGQSANEQFF. For the CDR3, the DNA is TGTGCCAGCAGCCCGGGACAGTCTGCCAATGAGCAGTTCTTC.

The chain uses TRBV10-2 and TRBJ2-7; D is unclear. The CDR3 runs to 14 residues. CDR1 is WSHSY and CDR2 is SAAADI in the germline V gene. Trimming cost V 4 bases and J 2 bases, with 12 bases left between them. The chain's CDR3 is CASSVAIRAYEQYF. In DNA form, the CDR3 reads TGCGCCAGCAGTGTAGCCATTCGGGCCTACGAGCAGTACTTC.

This clonotype showed up just a few times. The rearrangement uses TRBV7-3 and TRBJ2-1; TRBD1 might be the D (7 bases). With 2 bases removed from V and 4 bases from J, the gap between germline ends came to 15 bases. This CDR3 has 16 amino acids. CDR1 and CDR2 from the germline V gene are SGHTA and FQGTGA. DNA of the CDR3: TGTGCCAGCAGCTTAGGGGCAGGGGGGCGATACAATGAGCAGTTCTTC. It codes for CASSLGAGGRYNEQFF.

This sequence joins TRBV7-9 and TRBJ1-1; the D gene is possibly TRBD1 (5 bases). V lost 6 bases, J lost 11 bases, and 16 bases lay in between. The germline V gene has CDR1 SEHNR and CDR2 FQNEAQ (reference sequence). The CDR3 totals 12 residues. The CDR3 DNA follows: TGTGCCAGCAGATACGACAGCGAGGGGGCTTTCTTT. As protein: CASRYDSEGAFF.

Comments on this clonotype: A read error may produce the germline difference seen at one junction end. This chain connects TRBV29-1 to TRBJ1-2; D possibly corresponds to TRBD1 (5 bases). Looked up from germline, CDR1 is SQVTM and CDR2 is ANQGSEA. The CDR3 contains 16 residues. The CDR3 DNA follows: TGCAGCGTTGAAGATCGGCCAGGGTTGACTAACTATAGCTACGCCTTC. This gives the protein CSVEDRPGLTNYSYAF.

Concerning this clonotype itself: Being one base from a much bigger clone, this may be a read error. This chain connects TRBV29-1 to TRBJ2-7; D is uncertain. V was clipped by 4 bases and J by 4 bases, with 8 bases between them. This CDR3 region has 11 residues. Per germline, CDR1 SQVTM and CDR2 ANQGSEA. CDR3 nucleotides: TGCAGCGTTGGTTTGTGGTACGAGCAGTACTTC. Its protein product is CSVGLWYEQYF.

V and J are TRBV5-6 and TRBJ2-1; D is undetermined. The CDR3 has 13 residues. Per germline, CDR1 SGHDT and CDR2 YYEEEE. Trimming removed 3 bases from V and 7 bases from J, with 11 bases in between. The CDR3 sequence: CASSSVWGNEQFF. CDR3 bases: TGTGCCAGCAGCTCAGTTTGGGGAAATGAGCAGTTCTTC.

This rearrangement joins TRBV30 to TRBJ2-2; D is unresolved. This CDR3 spans 14 amino acids. The ends were cut back, 6 bases at V and 0 bases at J, with 11 bases in the middle. CDR1 is GTSNPN and CDR2 is SVGIG in the germline V gene (reference sequence). CDR3 coding DNA: TGTGCCTGCAAGGGAAAAGCGAACACCGGGGAGCTGTTTTTT. This encodes CACKGKANTGELFF.

CDR3 coding DNA: TGCGCCAGCAGCCAAATCCGGGTGCCCACATGTGAAAAACTGTTTTTT. Protein sequence: CASSQIRVPTCEKLFF. The chain uses TRBV4-1 and TRBJ1-4; no reliable D call. In germline, CDR1 is MGHRA, CDR2 YSYEKL. The CDR3 loop spans 16 amino acids. The V and J ends lost 2 bases and 7 bases respectively, with 17 bases between them.

At least ten counts were recorded for this clonotype. V is TRBV12-3 or TRBV12-4 and J is TRBJ2-3; no definite D call. The V gene lost 6 bases and the J gene lost 3 bases, with 7 bases spanning the gap. This CDR3 is built from 12 residues. The CDR3 region has the DNA TGTGCCAGCAGCCCTTCGACAGATACGCAGTATTTT. The encoded protein is CASSPSTDTQYF.

This clonotype was observed a handful of times. A clone one base away is much larger, so this may be a read error. The gene calls are TRBV12-3 or TRBV12-4 and TRBJ1-5, with a tentative D call TRBD1 (5 bases). The length of the CDR3 is 14 residues. The CDR3 spells CVSSRGGFNQPQHF. The CDR3 DNA follows: TGTGTCAGCAGTCGGGGGGGGTTCAATCAGCCCCAGCATTTT.

The chain links TRBV2 to TRBJ2-4, with 7 positions matching TRBD1. The length of the CDR3 is 13 residues. Germline V gene sequence: CDR1 SNHLY, CDR2 FYNNEI. V gave up 5 bases and J gave up 8 bases; unmatched junction bases: 6. DNA for the CDR3: TGTGCCAGCAGTCGGGACAGTTTAGACATTCAGTACTTC. Its protein product is CASSRDSLDIQYF.

The CDR3 sequence is CASTLGAWSYEQYF. The CDR3 coding sequence is TGTGCCAGCACCTTGGGGGCCTGGAGCTACGAGCAGTACTTC. The rearrangement links TRBV12-3 or TRBV12-4 to TRBJ2-7; a possible D gene is TRBD1 (6 bases). Trimming left V 7 bases short and J 3 bases short, with 16 bases between. This CDR3 contains 14 residues.

Of note for this clonotype: Just one base apart from a much larger clone, this may be a read error. The V gene is TRBV4-1, the J gene TRBJ2-1; D ambiguous. The germline V and J ends were trimmed by 3 bases and 5 bases, with 17 bases remaining between them. CDR3 length: 16 residues. CDR1 and CDR2 from the germline V gene are MGHRA and YSYEKL. The CDR3 loop reads CASSHPLALMDNEQFF. The CDR3 DNA follows: TGCGCCAGCAGCCACCCCTTGGCGCTGATGGACAATGAGCAGTTCTTC.

This rearrangement joins TRBV6-1 to TRBJ1-6; weak D call: TRBD1 (6 bases). The germline V gene has CDR1 MNHNS and CDR2 SASEGT. The CDR3 length is 18 residues. CDR3 in amino acids: CAAARAEWGQGHFEPLHF. Here the CDR3 DNA reads TGTGCTGCGGCGAGAGCAGAGTGGGGCCAGGGGCATTTCGAACCCCTCCACTTT.

A note on this clonotype: The conserved phenylalanine or tryptophan normally closing the CDR3 is absent here, so this likely arose from a read error. The chain joins TRBV6-6 to TRBJ2-5; 10 bases match TRBD2. This CDR3 has 14 amino acids. The V segment lost 8 bases and the J segment 1 base; nucleotides outside the gene matches: 4. Looked up from germline, CDR1 is MNHNY and CDR2 is SVGAGI (reference sequence). In nucleotides, the CDR3 is TGTGCCAGCGCACTAGCGGGACGCCAAGAGACCCAGTACTCC. Residues: CASALAGRQETQYS.

About this clonotype: A much bigger clone sits one base away, suggesting this may be a read error. The chain couples TRBV6-1 to TRBJ1-1, with D maybe TRBD1 (6 bases). CDR1 and CDR2 (germline): MNHNS, SASEGT. The CDR3 is made up of 15 amino acids. Trimming pared 6 bases from V and 5 bases from J, leaving 19 bases between. The CDR3 DNA sequence: TGTGCCAGCAGCCCTCTGGGAGGGGGGCAAACTGAAGCTTTCTTT. This encodes CASSPLGGGQTEAFF.

A remark on this clonotype: A junction end diverges from the germline sequence, so it may reflect a read error. The rearrangement links TRBV10-3 to TRBJ2-1; TRBD1 matches at 10 bases. This CDR3 has 15 residues. Germline loops: CDR1 ENHRY, CDR2 SYGVKD. The CDR3 sequence is CAISGDRGTHNERFF. CDR3 in DNA: TGTGCCATCAGCGGGGACAGGGGTACCCACAATGAGCGGTTCTTC.

This clonotype was observed a few times. At one of its ends the junction is not consistent with the germline gene, which may arise from a read error. The V gene is TRBV19, the J gene TRBJ2-1; D gene unclear. The CDR3 runs to 14 residues. Germline lookup yields CDR1 LNHDA and CDR2 SQIVND (reference sequence). The chain's CDR3 is CASSILDPGNEQFF. CDR3 nucleotides: TGTGCCAGCAGTATCTTGGACCCCGGCAATGAGCAGTTCTTC.

On this clonotype: This may come from a read error, since a much larger clone is one base off. This sequence joins TRBV4-3 and TRBJ1-1; D may be TRBD1 (5 bases). Per the germline V gene, CDR1 is LGHNA and CDR2 is YSLEER. The CDR3 is 15 amino acids. DNA of the CDR3: TGCGCCAACAGCCAGGGCGGCAGCCTGGTCACTGAAGCTTTCTTT. Translated, it gives CANSQGGSLVTEAFF.